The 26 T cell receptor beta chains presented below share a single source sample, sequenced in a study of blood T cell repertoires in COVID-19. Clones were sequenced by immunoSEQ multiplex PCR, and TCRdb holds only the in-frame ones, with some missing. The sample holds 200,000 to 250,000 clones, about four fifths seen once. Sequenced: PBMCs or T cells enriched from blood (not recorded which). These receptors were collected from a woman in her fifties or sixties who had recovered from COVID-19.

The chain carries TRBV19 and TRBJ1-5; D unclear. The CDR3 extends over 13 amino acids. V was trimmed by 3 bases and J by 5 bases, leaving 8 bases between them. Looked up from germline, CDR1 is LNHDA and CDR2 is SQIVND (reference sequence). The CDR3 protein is CASSMYPDQPQHF. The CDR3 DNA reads TGTGCCAGTAGTATGTATCCAGATCAGCCCCAGCATTTT.

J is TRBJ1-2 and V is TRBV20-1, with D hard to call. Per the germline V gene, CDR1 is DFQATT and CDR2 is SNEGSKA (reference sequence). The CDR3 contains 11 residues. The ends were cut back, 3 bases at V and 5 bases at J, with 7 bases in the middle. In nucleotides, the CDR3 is TGCAGTGCTAGCCCAGATTATGGCTACACCTTC. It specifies CSASPDYGYTF.

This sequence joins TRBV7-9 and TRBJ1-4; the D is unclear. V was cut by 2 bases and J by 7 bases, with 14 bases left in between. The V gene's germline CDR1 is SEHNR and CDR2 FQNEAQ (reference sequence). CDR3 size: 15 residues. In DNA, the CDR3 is TGTGCCAGCAGCTTAAAGAGGGAGCAGCTTGAAAAACTGTTTTTT. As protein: CASSLKREQLEKLFF. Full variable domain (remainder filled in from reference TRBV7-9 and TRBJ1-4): DTGVSQNPRHKITKRGQNVTFRCDPISEHNRLYWYRQTLGQGPEFLTYFQNEAQLEKSRLLSDRFSAERPKGSFSTLEIQRTEQGDSAMYLCASSLKREQLEKLFFGSGTQLSVL.

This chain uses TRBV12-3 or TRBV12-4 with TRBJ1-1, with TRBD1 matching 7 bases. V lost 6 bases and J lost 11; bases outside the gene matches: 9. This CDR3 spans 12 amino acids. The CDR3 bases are TGTGCCAGCAGCCCCGACAGGGATCACGCTTTCTTT. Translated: CASSPDRDHAFF.

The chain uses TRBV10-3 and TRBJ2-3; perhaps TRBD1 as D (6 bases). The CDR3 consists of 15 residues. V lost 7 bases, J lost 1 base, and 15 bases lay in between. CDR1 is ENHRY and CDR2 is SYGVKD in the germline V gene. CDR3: CAINAGTQRTDTQYF. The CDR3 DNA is TGTGCCATCAACGCCGGGACACAACGCACAGATACGCAGTATTTT.

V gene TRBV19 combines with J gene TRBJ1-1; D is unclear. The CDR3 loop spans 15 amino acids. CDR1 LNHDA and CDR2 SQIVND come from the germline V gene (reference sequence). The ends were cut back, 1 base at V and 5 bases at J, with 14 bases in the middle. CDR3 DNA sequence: TGTGCCAGTAGTATAGCGGGCCTCGCGGGGACTGAAGCTTTCTTT. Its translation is CASSIAGLAGTEAFF. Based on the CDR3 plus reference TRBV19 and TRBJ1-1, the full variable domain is DGGITQSPKYLFRKEGQNVTLSCEQNLNHDAMYWYRQDPGQGLRLIYYSQIVNDFQKGDIAEGYSVSREKKESFPLTVTSAQKNPTAFYLCASSIAGLAGTEAFFGQGTRLTVV.

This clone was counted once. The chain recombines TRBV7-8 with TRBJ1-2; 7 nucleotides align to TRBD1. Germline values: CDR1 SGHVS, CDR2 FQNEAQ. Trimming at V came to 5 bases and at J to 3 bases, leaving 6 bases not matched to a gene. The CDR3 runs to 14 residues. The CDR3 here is CASSRDRAYYGYTF. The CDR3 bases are TGTGCCAGCAGCAGAGACAGGGCGTACTATGGCTACACCTTC.

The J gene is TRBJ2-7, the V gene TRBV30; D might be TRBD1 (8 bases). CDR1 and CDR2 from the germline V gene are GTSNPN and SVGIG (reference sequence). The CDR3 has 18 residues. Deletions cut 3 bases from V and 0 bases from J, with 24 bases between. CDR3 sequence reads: CAWSLRGSGTGSSYEQYF. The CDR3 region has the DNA TGTGCCTGGAGCCTGAGGGGAAGCGGGACAGGTAGCTCCTACGAGCAGTACTTC.

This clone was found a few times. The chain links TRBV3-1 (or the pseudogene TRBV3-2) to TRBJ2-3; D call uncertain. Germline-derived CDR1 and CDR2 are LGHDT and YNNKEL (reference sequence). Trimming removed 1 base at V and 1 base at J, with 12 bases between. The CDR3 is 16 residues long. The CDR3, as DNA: TGTGCCAGCAGCCAAGGTGTCATGTCAGGCACAGATACGCAGTATTTT. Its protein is CASSQGVMSGTDTQYF.

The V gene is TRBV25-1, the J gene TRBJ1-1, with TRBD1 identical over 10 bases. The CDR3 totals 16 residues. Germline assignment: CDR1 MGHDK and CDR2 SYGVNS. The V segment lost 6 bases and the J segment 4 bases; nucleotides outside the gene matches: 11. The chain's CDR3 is CASSAPPRQGATEAFF. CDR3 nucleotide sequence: TGTGCCAGCAGCGCCCCCCCAAGACAGGGGGCCACTGAAGCTTTCTTT.

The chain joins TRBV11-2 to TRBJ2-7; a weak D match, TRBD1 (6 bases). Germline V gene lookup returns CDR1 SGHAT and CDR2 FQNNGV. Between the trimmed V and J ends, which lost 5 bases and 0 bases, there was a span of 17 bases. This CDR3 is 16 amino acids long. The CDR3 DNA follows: TGTGCCAGCAGCAAAGCGTCTGGGGGCCTCTCCTACGAGCAGTACTTC. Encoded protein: CASSKASGGLSYEQYF.

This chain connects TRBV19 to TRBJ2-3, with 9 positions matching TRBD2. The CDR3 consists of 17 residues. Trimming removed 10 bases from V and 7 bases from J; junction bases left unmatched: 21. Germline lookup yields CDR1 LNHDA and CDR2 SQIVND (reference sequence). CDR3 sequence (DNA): TGTGCCACTAATACGGGGGCCCAAGGCGGGAGGGCAAATACGCAGTATTTT. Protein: CATNTGAQGGRANTQYF. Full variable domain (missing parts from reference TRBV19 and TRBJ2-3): DGGITQSPKYLFRKEGQNVTLSCEQNLNHDAMYWYRQDPGQGLRLIYYSQIVNDFQKGDIAEGYSVSREKKESFPLTVTSAQKNPTAFYLCATNTGAQGGRANTQYFGPGTRLTVL.

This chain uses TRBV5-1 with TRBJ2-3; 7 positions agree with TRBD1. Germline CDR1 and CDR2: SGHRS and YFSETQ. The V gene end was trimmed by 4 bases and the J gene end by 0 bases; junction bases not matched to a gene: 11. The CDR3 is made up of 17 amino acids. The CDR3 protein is CASSAGTVNPSTDTQYF. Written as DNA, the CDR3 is TGCGCCAGCAGCGCCGGGACAGTAAATCCTAGCACAGATACGCAGTATTTT.

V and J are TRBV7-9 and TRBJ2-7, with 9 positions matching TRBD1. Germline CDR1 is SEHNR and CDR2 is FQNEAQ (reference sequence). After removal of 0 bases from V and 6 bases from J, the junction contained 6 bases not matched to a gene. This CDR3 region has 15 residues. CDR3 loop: CASSLAGTGFSEQYF. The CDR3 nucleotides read TGTGCCAGCAGCTTAGCCGGGACAGGGTTCTCCGAGCAGTACTTC.

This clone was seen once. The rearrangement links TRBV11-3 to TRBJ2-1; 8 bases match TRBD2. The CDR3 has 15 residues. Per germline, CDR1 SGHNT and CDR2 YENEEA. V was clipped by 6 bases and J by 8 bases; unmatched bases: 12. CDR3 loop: CASRDRGGSLDEQFF. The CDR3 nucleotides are TGTGCCAGCAGAGACCGGGGGGGGTCCTTGGATGAGCAGTTCTTC.

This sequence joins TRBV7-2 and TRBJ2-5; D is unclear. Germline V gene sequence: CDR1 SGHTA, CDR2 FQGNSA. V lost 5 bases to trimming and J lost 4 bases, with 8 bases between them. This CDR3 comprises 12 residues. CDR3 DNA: TGTGCCAGCAGCCTGCTAGGAGAGACCCAGTACTTC. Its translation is CASSLLGETQYF.

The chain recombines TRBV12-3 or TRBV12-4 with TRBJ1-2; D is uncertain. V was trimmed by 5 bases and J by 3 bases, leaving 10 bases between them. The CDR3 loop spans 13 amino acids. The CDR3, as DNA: TGTGCCAGCAGTCCCGAGCCTTACTATGGCTACACCTTC. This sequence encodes CASSPEPYYGYTF.

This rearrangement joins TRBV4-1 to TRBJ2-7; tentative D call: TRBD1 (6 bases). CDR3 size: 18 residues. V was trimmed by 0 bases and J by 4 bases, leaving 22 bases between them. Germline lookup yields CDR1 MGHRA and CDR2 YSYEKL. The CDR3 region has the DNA TGCGCCAGCAGCCAAGAACCGTCCCCGGGACACCGTGTGTACGAGCAGTACTTC. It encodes CASSQEPSPGHRVYEQYF.

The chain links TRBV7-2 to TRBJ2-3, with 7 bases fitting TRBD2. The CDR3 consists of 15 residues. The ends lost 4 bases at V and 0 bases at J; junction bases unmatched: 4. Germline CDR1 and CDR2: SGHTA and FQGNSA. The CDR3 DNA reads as TGTGCCAGCAGCTCCAAGCGGGGTAGCACAGATACGCAGTATTTT. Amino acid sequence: CASSSKRGSTDTQYF.

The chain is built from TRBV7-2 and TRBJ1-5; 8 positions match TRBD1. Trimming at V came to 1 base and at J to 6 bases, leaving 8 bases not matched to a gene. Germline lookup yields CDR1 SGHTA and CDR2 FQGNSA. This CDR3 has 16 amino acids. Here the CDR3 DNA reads TGTGCCAGCAGCTTAGATTATGGACAGGGCTTTCAGCCCCAGCATTTT. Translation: CASSLDYGQGFQPQHF.

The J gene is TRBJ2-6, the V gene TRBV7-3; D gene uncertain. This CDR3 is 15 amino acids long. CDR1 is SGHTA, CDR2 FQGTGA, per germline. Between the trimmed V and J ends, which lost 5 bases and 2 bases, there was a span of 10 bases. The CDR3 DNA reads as TGTGCCAGCAGCGCGATTCGGGCTGGGGCCAACGTCCTGACTTTC. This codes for CASSAIRAGANVLTF.

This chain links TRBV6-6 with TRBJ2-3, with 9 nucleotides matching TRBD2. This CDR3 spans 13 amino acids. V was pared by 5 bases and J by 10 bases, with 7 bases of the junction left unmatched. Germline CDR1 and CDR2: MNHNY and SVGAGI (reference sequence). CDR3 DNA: TGTGCCAGCAGTGACAGGACTAGCGCGGCGCAGTATTTT. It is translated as CASSDRTSAAQYF.

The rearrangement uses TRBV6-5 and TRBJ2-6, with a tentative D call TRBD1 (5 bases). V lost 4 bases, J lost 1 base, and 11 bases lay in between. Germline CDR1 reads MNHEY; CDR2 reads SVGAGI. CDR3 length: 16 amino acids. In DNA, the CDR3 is TGTGCCAGCAGTTCACCAGGACAATCTGGGGCCAACGTCCTGACTTTC. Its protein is CASSSPGQSGANVLTF.

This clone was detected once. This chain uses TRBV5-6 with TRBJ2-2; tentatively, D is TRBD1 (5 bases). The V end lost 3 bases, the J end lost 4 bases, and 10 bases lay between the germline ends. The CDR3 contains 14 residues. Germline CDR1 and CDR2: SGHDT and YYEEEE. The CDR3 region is CASSSDSSTGELFF. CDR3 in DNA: TGTGCCAGCAGCTCCGACAGTAGCACCGGGGAGCTGTTTTTT.

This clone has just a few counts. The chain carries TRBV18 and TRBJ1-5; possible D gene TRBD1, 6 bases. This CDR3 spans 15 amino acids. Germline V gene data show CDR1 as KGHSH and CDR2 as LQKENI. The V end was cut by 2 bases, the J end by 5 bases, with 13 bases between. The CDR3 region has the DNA TGTGCCAGCTCACCAACAGGGAGTCCCGATCAGCCCCAGCATTTT. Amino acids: CASSPTGSPDQPQHF.

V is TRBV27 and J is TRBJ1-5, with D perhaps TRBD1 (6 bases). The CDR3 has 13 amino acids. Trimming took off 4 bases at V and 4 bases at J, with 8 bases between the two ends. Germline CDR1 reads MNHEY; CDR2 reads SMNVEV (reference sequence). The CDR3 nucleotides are TGTGCCAGCAGTTGGACAGTTAATCAGCCCCAGCATTTT. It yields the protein CASSWTVNQPQHF.